This T cell receptor (beta chain) comes out of a study of OX40 agonist ivuxolimab in advanced cancers. About the study as a whole: The costimulatory receptor OX40 (CD134) was targeted by ivuxolimab, a fully human IgG2 agonistic monoclonal antibody. The purpose of peripheral TCRbeta sequencing was to test whether ivuxolimab changed TCR sequence diversity and led to clonal T-cell expansion. The monotherapy dose-escalation portion (N = 52 patients) of the phase I ivuxolimab trial is reported in the paper. The dose-escalation cohort was about 83% male with a mean age of approximately 60 years, ranging from 23 to 79. Among the approximately 50 dose-escalation patients, roughly 20 had hepatocellular carcinoma, about 15 melanoma, 9 renal cell carcinoma and 9 head and neck cancer. Intravenous ivuxolimab was administered to patients every 2 weeks at six dose levels: 0.01, 0.1, 0.3, 1.5, 3 and 10 mg/kg. Prior anti-PD-1, anti-PD-L1 or anti-CTLA-4 therapy was permitted, and checkpoint inhibitors had been received by about 44% of dose-escalation patients. Partial responses occurred in three dose-escalation patients: two with cutaneous melanoma and one with hepatocellular carcinoma. Broader findings and caveats from the paper: Low levels of normalized T-cell clonal expansion were also seen in some patients who did not respond. In partial responders in the 0.1-3.0 mg/kg groups, normalized peripheral clonal expansion was found to be among the lowest, especially among CD8+ T cells. Which antigens the clonally expanded peripheral T cells were specific for was not determined. On average, CD8+ T cells showed more expanded clones than CD4+ T cells after ivuxolimab. Clonal expansion of both CD4+ and CD8+ blood T cells was observed from baseline to week 6 at doses 0.1 to 3.0 mg/kg.

On this clone itself: It lacks a known antigen. No per-base quality is available; no much larger clone lies one base away.

The junction shows trimming of 5 bases on V and 11 bases on J, and the gene matches do not reach 15 bases of it. Sequences MDHEN (CDR1) and SYDVKM (CDR2) are obtained from the germline V gene. From its cysteine to its phenylalanine, the CDR3 spans 15 amino acids. This entry keeps only the CDR3 DNA: 45 bases, framed from base 1. Genomic DNA was isolated from the sorted cells so that the TCRbeta CDR3 region could be sequenced. The immunoSEQ Assay was used for sequencing of TCRbeta CDR3 regions. Entries here come from immuneACCESS through TCRdb and include only in-frame sequences with V and J called. Some clones fail to appear in such tables; in the studies checked, an unresolved V gene covers under half of the shortfall, and the cause of the remainder is unknown. This sample is represented by 50,000 or so clones; 90% to 95% of them were singletons. Of the sample, around 26% falls within the top ten clones.

The trial excluded patients who had a history of autoimmune disease or who were on systemic immunosuppression. Peripheral blood for TCR sequencing was collected from all dose cohorts at baseline, on cycle 4 day 1, and on cycle 7 day 1. Samples were obtained from an open-label, multicenter, first-in-human phase I dose-escalation trial of ivuxolimab. Adults with locally advanced or metastatic melanoma, renal cell, hepatocellular, or head and neck squamous cell carcinoma were enrolled in the trial. Before TCR sequencing, CD4+ and CD8+ T cells were separately sorted from peripheral blood. The sequence was collected from an adult with an advanced solid tumor such as melanoma, head and neck, liver or kidney cancer. The material was CD4+ or CD8+ T cells sorted from blood, obtained in a trial of the OX40 agonist ivuxolimab. Recombination linked TRBV28 to TRBJ1-5, with TRBD1 identical over 7 junction bases. The bases are TGTGCCAGCAGTGGTGGTGAAACAGGGGTTCGGGCCCAGCATTTT. It translates as CASSGGETGVRAQHF.